The source of this T cell receptor beta chain is a study of T and B cells in COVID-19 patients. Overall study context: COVID-19 patients gave peripheral blood either during active infection or after recovery. Critical illness requiring mechanical ventilation or extracorporeal membrane oxygenation affected 12 of 20 active-infection patients. Of about 20 active-infection patients, 15 to 18 carried comorbidities linked to unfavorable COVID-19 outcome. Findings of the study overall: Highly clonal in active COVID-19, TRB repertoires exceeded healthy-donor diversity and richness at recovery.

Each TRB amplification used roughly 250-550 ng of genomic DNA from blood. As to this clonotype: Its antigen is as yet unknown.

The CDR3 is 16 residues long. The V end was cut by 6 bases, the J end by 2 bases, with 20 bases between. CDR1 is DFQATT and CDR2 is SNEGSKA in the germline V gene (reference sequence). TRB rearrangements were amplified by multiplex PCR with BIOMED2 TRB-A/B primers. From the multiplex PCR reads, TCRdb called clonotypes with MiXCR, one entry per CDR3 protein. Of 20,000 to 30,000 distinct CDR3 sequences listed, 32% are singletons. Sequenced: blood. This TCR came from a human donor who had recovered from COVID-19. The chain employs TRBV20-1 and TRBJ1-5, with D maybe TRBD1 (5 bases). The CDR3 is CSARTYRGLGNQPQHF. For the CDR3, the DNA is TGCAGTGCACGGACGTACCGGGGGTTAGGCAATCAGCCCCAGCATTTT.